This T cell receptor (beta chain) stems from a study of T cell repertoires in cytomegalovirus infection. Study summary: Selected CMV epitopes included recently identified HLA-C-restricted ones as well as well-studied HLA-B-restricted ones. CMV infection plus the matching HLA type was flagged by public TCR beta signatures.

TCRdb independently ran MiXCR on the reads; one entry per CDR3 protein. The table has 750,000 to 900,000 distinct CDR3 sequences, approximately 32% seen once. J was trimmed by 9 bases and V by 4 bases; bases with no gene match: 1. This CDR3 has 12 residues. Germline CDR1 is SGHVS and CDR2 is FNYEAQ. Findings and caveats of the study: HLA-C-restricted, CMV-specific TCR beta clonotypes were dominant ex vivo.

Concerning this clonotype itself: The antigen is undetermined.

The sample in question was cultured CD8+ T cells from PBMCs, obtained from culture after CMV antigen stimulation. This TCR was recovered from a human donor in good health (CMV status not recorded). Some clones in this sample may be carry-over from other donors' samples. This chain joins TRBV7-6 and TRBJ2-1, with 9 bases identical to TRBD2. CDR3 in DNA: TGTGCCAGCAGCTGGGGACTAGCTGAGCAGTTCTTC. As protein: CASSWGLAEQFF. Full variable domain (rest looked up from reference TRBV7-6 and TRBJ2-1): GAGVSQSPRYKVTKRGQDVALRCDPISGHVSLYWYRQALGQGPEFLTYFNYEAQQDKSGLPNDRFSAERPEGSISTLTIQRTEQRDSAMYRCASSWGLAEQFFGPGTRLTVL.